This TCR beta chain was captured in a study of T cell changes during pregnancy in multiple sclerosis (dated by TCRdb to about 2019). For context, the study as a whole: In women with multiple sclerosis, the researchers looked at how the T cell repertoire shifted as pregnancy progressed.

About this clone: Its cognate antigen has yet to be identified. No base quality information exists; no much larger clone differs at one position.

Cut back by 5 bases and 8 bases, the V and J ends lie 13 bases apart. Counted from cysteine to phenylalanine, this CDR3 has 13 amino acids. CDR3 DNA is the only sequence kept; it has 39 bases, read in frame from the first base. CDR1 and CDR2 were assigned from the germline V gene (reference sequence) as SEHNR and FQNEAQ. Library creation used the immunoSEQ multiplex PCR assay. TCRdb retrieved this table from immuneACCESS and kept in-frame rearrangements only. Not all clones are present; in checked studies, unresolved V genes account for under half, and no reason is known for the remainder. The sample table records some 70,000 clones; approximately 92% of these occur just once. Approximately 2.8% of the sample rests with the top ten.

Recombination linked TRBV7-9 to TRBJ2-1, and perhaps TRBD1 as D gene, on 5 matching bases. This receptor was taken from a female donor in good health, enrolled as a control in a pregnancy study. Sequencing used CD8+ T cells from peripheral blood mononuclear cells, obtained in the third trimester of pregnancy. The base sequence is TGTGCCAGCAGCCCCCAGACAGACCATGAGCAGTTCTTC. Translated, it gives CASSPQTDHEQFF.